This TCR beta chain was captured by sequencing in a study of blood T cells in healthy people across ages. This clonotype occurred many times. What it binds is unknown. Study-level findings and limits: The study could not conclusively compare naive and antigen-experienced cells, given its unsorted PBMCs. Strongly correlated with naive T cell percentage was TCR beta diversity.

Through a sample-barcoded 5' primer and a J-beta primer mix, a second PCR was run for roughly 7 to 12 cycles. In TCRdb, the 5' RACE reads were re-called with MiXCR into one record per CDR3 protein. The sample lists roughly 650,000 distinct CDR3 sequences; 32% were seen once. The CDR3 has 16 amino acids. V lost 6 bases, J lost 0 bases, and 11 bases stayed unmatched. CDR1 and CDR2 from the germline V gene are DFQATT and SNEGSKA (reference sequence). The receptor was derived from a woman of 80 years or more in good health. Input material: blood. This chain joins TRBV20-1 and TRBJ2-4; TRBD2 agrees at 7 bases. CDR3 in DNA: TGCAGTGCAATGCCCCCTAGCGGAGGAGCCAAAAACATTCAGTACTTC. It encodes CSAMPPSGGAKNIQYF.